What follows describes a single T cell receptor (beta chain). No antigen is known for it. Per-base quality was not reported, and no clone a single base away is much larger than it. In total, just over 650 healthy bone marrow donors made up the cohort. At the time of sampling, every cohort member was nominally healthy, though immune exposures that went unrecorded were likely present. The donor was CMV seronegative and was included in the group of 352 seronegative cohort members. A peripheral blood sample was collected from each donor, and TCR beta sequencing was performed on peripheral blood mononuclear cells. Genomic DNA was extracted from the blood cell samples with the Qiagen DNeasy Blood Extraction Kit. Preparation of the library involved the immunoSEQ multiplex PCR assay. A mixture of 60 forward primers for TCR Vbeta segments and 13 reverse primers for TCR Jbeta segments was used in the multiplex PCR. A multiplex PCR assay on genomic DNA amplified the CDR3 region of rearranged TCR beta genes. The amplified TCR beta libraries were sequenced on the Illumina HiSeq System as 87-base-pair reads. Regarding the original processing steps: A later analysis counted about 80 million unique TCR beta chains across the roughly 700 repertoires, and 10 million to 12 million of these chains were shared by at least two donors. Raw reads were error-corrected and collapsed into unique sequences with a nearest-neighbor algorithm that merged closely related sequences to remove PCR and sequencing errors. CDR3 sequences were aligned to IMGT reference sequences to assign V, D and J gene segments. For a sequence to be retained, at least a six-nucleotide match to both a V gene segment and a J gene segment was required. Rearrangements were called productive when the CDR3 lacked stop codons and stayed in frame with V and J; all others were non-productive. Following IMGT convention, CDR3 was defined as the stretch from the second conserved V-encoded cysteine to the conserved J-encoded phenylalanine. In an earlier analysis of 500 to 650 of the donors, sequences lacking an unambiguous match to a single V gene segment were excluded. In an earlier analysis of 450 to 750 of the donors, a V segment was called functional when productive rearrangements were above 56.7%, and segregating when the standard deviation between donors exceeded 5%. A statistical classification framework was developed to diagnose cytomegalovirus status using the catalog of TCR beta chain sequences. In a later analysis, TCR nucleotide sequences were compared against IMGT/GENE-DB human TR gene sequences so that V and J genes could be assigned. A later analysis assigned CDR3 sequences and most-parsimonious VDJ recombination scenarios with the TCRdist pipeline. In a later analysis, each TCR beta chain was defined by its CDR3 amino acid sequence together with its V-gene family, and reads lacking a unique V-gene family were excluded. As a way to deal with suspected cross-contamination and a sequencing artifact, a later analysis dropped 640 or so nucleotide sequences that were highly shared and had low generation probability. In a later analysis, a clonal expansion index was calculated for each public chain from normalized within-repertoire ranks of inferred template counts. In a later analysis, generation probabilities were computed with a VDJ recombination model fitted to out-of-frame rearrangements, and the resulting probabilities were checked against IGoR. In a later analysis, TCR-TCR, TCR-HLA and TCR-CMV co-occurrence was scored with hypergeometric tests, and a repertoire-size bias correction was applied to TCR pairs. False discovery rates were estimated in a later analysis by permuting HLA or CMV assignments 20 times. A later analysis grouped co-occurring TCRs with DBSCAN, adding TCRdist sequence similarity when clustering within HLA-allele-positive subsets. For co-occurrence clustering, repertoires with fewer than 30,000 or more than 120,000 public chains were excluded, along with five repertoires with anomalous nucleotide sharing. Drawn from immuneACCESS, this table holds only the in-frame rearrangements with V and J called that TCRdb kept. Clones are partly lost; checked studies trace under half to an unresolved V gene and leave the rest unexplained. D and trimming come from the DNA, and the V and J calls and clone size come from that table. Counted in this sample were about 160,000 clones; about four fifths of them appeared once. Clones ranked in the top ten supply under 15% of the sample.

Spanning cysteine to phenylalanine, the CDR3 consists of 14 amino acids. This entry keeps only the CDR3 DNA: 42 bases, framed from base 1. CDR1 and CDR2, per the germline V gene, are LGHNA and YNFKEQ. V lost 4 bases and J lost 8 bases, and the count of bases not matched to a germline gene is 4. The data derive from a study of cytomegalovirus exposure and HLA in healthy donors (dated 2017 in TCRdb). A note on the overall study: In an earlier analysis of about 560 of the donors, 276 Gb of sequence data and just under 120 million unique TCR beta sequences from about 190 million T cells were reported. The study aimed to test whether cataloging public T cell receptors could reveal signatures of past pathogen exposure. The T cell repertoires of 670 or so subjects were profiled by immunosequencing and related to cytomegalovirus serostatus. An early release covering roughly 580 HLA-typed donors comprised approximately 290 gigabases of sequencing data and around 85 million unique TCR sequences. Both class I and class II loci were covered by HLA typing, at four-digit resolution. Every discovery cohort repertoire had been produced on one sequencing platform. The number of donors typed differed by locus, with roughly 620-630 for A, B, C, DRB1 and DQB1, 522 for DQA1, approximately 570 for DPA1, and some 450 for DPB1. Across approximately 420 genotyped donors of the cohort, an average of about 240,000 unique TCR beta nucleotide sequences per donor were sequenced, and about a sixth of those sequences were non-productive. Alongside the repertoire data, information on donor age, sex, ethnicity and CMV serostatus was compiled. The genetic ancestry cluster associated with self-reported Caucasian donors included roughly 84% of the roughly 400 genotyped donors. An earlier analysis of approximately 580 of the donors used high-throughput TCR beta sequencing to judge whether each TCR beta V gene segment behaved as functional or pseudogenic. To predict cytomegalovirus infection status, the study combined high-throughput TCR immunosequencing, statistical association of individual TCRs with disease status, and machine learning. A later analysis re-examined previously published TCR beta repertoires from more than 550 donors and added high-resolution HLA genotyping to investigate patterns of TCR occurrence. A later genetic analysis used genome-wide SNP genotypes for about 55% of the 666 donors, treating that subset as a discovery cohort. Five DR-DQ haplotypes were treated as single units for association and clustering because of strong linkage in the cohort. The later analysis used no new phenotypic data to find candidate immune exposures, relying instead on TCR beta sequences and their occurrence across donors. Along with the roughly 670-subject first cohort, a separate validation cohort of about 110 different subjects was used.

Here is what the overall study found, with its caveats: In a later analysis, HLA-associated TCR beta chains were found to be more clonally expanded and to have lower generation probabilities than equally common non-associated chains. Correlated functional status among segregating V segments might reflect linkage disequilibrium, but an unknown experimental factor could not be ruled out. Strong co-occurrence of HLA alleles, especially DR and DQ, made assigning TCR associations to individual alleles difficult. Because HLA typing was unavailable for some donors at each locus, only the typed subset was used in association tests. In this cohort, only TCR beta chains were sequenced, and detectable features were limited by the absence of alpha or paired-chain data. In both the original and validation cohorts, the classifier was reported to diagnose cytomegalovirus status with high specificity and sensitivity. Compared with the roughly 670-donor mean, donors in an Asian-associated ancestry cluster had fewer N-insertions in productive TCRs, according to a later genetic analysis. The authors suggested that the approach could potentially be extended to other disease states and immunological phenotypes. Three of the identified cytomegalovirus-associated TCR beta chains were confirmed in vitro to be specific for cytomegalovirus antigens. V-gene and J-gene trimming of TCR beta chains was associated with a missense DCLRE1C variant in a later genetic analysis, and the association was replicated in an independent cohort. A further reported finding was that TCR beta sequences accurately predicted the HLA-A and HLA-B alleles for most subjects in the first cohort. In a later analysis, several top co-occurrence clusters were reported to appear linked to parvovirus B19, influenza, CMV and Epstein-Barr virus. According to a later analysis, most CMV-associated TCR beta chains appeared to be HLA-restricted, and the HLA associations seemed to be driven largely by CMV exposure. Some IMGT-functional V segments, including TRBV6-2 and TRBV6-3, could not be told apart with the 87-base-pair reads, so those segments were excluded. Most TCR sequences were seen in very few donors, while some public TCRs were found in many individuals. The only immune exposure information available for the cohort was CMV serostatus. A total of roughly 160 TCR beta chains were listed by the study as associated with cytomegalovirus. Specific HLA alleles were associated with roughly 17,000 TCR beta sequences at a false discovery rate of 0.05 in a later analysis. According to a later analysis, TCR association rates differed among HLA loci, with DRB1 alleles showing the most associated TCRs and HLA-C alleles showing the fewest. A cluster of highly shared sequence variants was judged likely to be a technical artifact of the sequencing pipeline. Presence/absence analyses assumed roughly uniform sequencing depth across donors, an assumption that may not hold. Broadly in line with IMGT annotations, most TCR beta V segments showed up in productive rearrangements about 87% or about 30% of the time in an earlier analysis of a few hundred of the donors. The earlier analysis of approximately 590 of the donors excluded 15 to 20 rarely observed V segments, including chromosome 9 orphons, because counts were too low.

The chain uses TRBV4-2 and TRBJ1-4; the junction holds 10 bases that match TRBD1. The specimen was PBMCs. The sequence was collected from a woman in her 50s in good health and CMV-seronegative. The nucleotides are TGTGCCAGCAGCCCTGGGACAGGGGAGGAAAAACTGTTTTTT. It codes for CASSPGTGEEKLFF.